This TCR beta chain came from a study of beta chain features in type 1 diabetes. Regarding the study as a whole: Naive, central memory and regulatory TCRB repertoires appeared more similar among patients than healthy donors. Possibly, sequencing cDNA over-represented cells that had high TCR expression levels. The study found fewer insertions and more deletions at VDJ junctions in type 1 diabetes patients.

V lost 3 bases to trimming and J lost 6 bases, with 21 bases between them. The CDR3 runs 16 residues. Germline CDR1 reads SEHNR; CDR2 reads FQNEAQ (reference sequence). This clone has a handful of counts. The antigen remains unidentified. The investigators reverse transcribed all of the isolated RNA, so they sequenced expressed TCRB transcripts. Profiling relied on immunoSEQ multiplex PCR, and the TCRdb table lists in-frame clones only, not all of them. The data hold under 300,000 clones, with 25% to 35% observed a single time. The chain has TRBV7-9 and TRBJ2-7, with D tentatively TRBD2 (6 bases). The sample taken for sequencing was central memory CD4+ T cells from blood. The origin of this receptor is a man aged 25 to 40 in good health. CDR3 sequence: CASSFGKGTSWGEQYF. The CDR3 bases are TGTGCCAGCAGCTTTGGGAAAGGGACTTCCTGGGGCGAGCAGTACTTC. Combining the CDR3 with reference TRBV7-9 and TRBJ2-7 gives the whole variable domain DTGVSQNPRHKITKRGQNVTFRCDPISEHNRLYWYRQTLGQGPEFLTYFQNEAQLEKSRLLSDRFSAERPKGSFSTLEIQRTEQGDSAMYLCASSFGKGTSWGEQYFGPGTRLTVT.